The sequence of this T cell receptor beta chain was determined in a study of naive and memory T cell subsets. Study conclusions and caveats: Over 85% of naive TCR sequences appeared only once, unlike memory subsets. Diversity fell and Gini index rose from naive through CM, EM, EMRA.

After the first PCR, alpha and beta chain libraries were processed separately. CMV status came from CD4+ IFNgamma after overnight CMV lysate stimulation. The CDR3 is made up of 14 amino acids. Trimming removed 2 bases at V and 3 bases at J, with 8 bases between. In germline, CDR1 is SQVTM, CDR2 ANQGSEA. This clonotype appeared a few times. Its target is not known. The beta constant-region primer was an equimolar mix of two oligonucleotides covering TRBC1 and TRBC2. TCRdb re-called the UMI-ligation and nested PCR reads with MiXCR, one entry per CDR3 protein. This sample has roughly 91,000 distinct CDR3 sequences; over 10% occur once, and the top ten carry 0.9% to 0.95%.

This sequence joins TRBV29-1 and TRBJ2-6; D possibly corresponds to TRBD1 (5 bases). Sequencing input: central memory CD4+ T cells from blood. This sequence was found in a human donor in good health. The CDR3 bases are TGCAGCGTTGAATCAGGGCTTGGGGCCAACGTCCTGACTTTC. It translates to CSVESGLGANVLTF.